A single T cell receptor beta chain is shown here with its context. In the study's own analysis: Amplification of reference gene primers provided the estimated nucleated cell counts. The table came from immunoSEQ multiplex PCR; TCRdb's copy has only in-frame clones and leaves some out. For V, J and clone size, that table is used; D and trimming come from the DNA. The sample has tens of thousands of clones; about four fifths are singletons. Unmatched junction bases numbered 3, after V lost 5 bases and J lost 2 bases. The CDR3 consists of 15 residues. CDR1 SEHNR and CDR2 FQNEAQ come from the germline V gene (reference sequence). The sample belongs to a study of blood T cell repertoires in COVID-19. Background on the study: Italy, Spain and the United States were the sources of the convalescent and acute COVID-19 samples. In each case, the material was cDNA or gDNA derived from T cells, B-cell-depleted T cells, or PBMCs.

The TCR originated in a woman aged 60-70 years with acute or convalescent COVID-19. This chain connects TRBV7-9 to TRBJ2-4, with TRBD1 matching 10 bases. Sequencing was performed on peripheral blood. In nucleotides, the CDR3 is TGTGCCAGCAGCGGACAGGGGGGGACCAAAAACATTCAGTACTTC. It yields the protein CASSGQGGTKNIQYF. Supplemented by reference TRBV7-9 and TRBJ2-4, the full variable domain reads DTGVSQNPRHKITKRGQNVTFRCDPISEHNRLYWYRQTLGQGPEFLTYFQNEAQLEKSRLLSDRFSAERPKGSFSTLEIQRTEQGDSAMYLCASSGQGGTKNIQYFGAGTRLSVL.